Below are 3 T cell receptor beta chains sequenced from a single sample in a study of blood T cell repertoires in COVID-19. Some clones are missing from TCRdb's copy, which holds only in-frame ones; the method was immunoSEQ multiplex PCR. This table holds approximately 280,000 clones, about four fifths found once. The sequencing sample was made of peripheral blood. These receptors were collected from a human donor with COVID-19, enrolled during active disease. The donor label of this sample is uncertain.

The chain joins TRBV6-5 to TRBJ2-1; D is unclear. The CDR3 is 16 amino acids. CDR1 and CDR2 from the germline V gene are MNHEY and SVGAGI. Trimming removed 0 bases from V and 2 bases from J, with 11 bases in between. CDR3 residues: CASSYSKRSTYNEQFF. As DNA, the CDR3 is TGTGCCAGCAGTTACTCGAAGCGTTCTACCTACAATGAGCAGTTCTTC.

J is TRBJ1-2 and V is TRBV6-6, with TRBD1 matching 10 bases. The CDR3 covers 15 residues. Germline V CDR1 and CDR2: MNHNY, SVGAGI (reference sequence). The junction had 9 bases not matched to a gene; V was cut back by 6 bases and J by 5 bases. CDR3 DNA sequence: TGTGCCAGCAGCGACTTGACAGGGGGCGGTTATGGCTACACCTTC. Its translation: CASSDLTGGGYGYTF.

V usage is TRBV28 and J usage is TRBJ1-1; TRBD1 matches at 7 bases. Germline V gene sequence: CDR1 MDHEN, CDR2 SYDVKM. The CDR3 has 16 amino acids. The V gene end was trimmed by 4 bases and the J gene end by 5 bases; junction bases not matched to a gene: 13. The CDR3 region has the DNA TGTGCCAGCAGTTCCCCTCAGACAGGGATGGTAACTGAAGCTTTCTTT. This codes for CASSSPQTGMVTEAFF.